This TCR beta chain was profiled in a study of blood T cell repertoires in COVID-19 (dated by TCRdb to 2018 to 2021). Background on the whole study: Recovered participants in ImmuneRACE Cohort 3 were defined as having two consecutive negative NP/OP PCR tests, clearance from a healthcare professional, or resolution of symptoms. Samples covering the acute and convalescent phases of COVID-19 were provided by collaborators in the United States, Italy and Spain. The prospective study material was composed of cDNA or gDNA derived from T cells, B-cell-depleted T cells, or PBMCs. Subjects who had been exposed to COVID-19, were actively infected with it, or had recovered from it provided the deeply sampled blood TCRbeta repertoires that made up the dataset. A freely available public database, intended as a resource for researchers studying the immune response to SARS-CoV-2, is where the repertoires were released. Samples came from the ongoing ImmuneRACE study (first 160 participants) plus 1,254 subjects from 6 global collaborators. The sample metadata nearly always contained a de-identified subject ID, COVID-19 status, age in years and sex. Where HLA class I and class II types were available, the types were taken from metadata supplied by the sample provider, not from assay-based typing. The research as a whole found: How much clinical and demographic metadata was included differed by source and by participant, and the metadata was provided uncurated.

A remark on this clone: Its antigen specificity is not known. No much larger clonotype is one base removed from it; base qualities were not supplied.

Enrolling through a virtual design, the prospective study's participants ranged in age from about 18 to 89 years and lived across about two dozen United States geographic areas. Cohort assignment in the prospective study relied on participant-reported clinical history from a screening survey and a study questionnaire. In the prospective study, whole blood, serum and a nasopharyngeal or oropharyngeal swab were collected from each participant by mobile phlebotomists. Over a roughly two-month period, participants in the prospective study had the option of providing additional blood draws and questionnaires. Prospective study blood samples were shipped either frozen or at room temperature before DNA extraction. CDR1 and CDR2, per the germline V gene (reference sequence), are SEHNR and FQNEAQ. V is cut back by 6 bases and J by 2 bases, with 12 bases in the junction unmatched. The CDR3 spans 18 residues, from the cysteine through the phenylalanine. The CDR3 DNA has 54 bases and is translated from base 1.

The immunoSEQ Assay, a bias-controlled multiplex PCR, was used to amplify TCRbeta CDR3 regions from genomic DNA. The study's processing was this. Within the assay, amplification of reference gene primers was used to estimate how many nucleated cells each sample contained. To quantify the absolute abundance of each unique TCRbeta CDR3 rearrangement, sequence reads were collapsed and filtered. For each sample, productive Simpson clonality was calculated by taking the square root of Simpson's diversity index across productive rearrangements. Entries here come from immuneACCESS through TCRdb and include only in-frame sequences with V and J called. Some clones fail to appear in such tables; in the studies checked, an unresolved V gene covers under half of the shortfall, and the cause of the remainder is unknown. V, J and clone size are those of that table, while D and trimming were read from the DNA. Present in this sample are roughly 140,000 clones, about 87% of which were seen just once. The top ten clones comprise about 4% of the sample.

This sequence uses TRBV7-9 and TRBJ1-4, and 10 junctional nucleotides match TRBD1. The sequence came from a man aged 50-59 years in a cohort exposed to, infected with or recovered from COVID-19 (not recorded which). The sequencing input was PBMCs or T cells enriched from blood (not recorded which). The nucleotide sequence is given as TGTGCCAGCAGTCAAGGAAGACAGGGGGCGCGGACTAATGAAAAACTGTTTTTT. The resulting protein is CASSQGRQGARTNEKLFF. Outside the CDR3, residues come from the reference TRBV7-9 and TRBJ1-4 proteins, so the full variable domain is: DTGVSQNPRHKITKRGQNVTFRCDPISEHNRLYWYRQTLGQGPEFLTYFQNEAQLEKSRLLSDRFSAERPKGSFSTLEIQRTEQGDSAMYLCASSQGRQGARTNEKLFFGSGTQLSVL.